Listed below are T cell receptor beta chains from one sample, sequenced in a study of shared clonotypes between healthy human individuals. Data came from immunoSEQ multiplex PCR; TCRdb stores just in-frame clones and leaves some out. The table shows about 2.5 million clones, with less than 95% occurring only once. Sequenced sample: naive CD4+ T cells from PBMCs. The source of these receptors is a man younger than 35 in good health. Some clones in this sample may be carry-over from other donors' samples. The CDR3 runs from the conserved cysteine through the conserved F or W. D genes are given only for firm matches. The size of a clone is reported for some rows only, either as once, few or many, or as a class for expanded clones.

j_gene	d_gene	len	abundance	v_gene	CDR3aa	CDR3nt
TRBJ2-5	NA	13	NA	TRBV27	CASSFRGGETQYF	TGTGCCAGCAGTTTCAGGGGGGGGGAGACCCAGTACTTC
TRBJ1-2	NA	12	NA	TRBV6-6	CASSTYSSGYTF	TGTGCCAGCAGTACCTACAGTTCTGGCTACACCTTC
TRBJ1-3	TRBD1	14	NA	TRBV5-1	CASSDRTGGNTIYF	TGCGCCAGCAGCGATCGGACAGGGGGAAACACCATATATTTT
TRBJ1-2	NA	10	few	TRBV19	CAERDYGYTF	TGTGCCGAAAGGGACTATGGCTACACCTTC
TRBJ1-1	NA	14	once	TRBV27	CASSLRGGNTEAFF	TGTGCCAGCAGTTTACGGGGGGGCAACACTGAAGCTTTCTTT
TRBJ1-1	TRBD1	14	NA	TRBV14	CASSTRTGRTEAFF	TGTGCCAGCAGCACTCGGACAGGCCGGACTGAAGCTTTCTTT
TRBJ2-1	TRBD2	17	NA	TRBV4-3	CASSLTSGSAGYNEQFF	TGCGCCAGCAGCCTTACTAGCGGGAGCGCCGGCTACAATGAGCAGTTCTTC
TRBJ2-5	NA	12	NA	TRBV15	CATSRVGETQYF	TGTGCCACCAGCAGAGTTGGAGAGACCCAGTACTTC
TRBJ1-2	NA	15	NA	TRBV4-2	CASSQDNLGADGYTF	TGTGCCAGCAGCCAAGATAACCTAGGGGCCGATGGCTACACCTTC
TRBJ2-7	NA	13	once	TRBV4-2	CASSRKGLNEQYF	TGTGCCAGCAGCCGAAAGGGACTTAACGAGCAGTACTTC
TRBJ2-4	NA	13	NA	TRBV29-1	CSAGPRAKNIQYF	TGCAGCGCCGGTCCACGTGCCAAAAACATTCAGTACTTC
TRBJ2-7	NA	16	NA	TRBV11-1	CASSLTSSWGTYEQYF	TGTGCCAGCAGCTTAACGTCGTCCTGGGGGACCTACGAGCAGTACTTC
TRBJ2-7	TRBD2	17	NA	TRBV7-6	CASSLYAGGRDSYEQYF	TGTGCCAGCAGCTTATACGCGGGCGGGAGGGATTCCTACGAGCAGTACTTC
TRBJ2-7	NA	13	NA	TRBV6-6	CASTLGQHYEQYF	TGTGCCAGCACCCTTGGACAGCACTACGAGCAGTACTTC
TRBJ2-7	NA	13	NA	TRBV30	CAWSAGRGVEQYF	TGTGCCTGGAGTGCGGGGAGAGGGGTCGAGCAGTACTTC
TRBJ2-4	NA	16	NA	TRBV28	CASSLSSLLAKNIQYF	TGTGCCAGCAGTTTATCCTCGCTGCTAGCCAAAAACATTCAGTACTTC
TRBJ1-6	NA	12	NA	TRBV27	CASSFRSSPLHF	TGTGCCAGCAGTTTTAGGTCATCACCCCTCCACTTT
TRBJ2-4	NA	15	NA	TRBV18	CASSPPGGTKNIQYF	TGTGCCAGCTCACCACCTGGGGGGACCAAAAACATTCAGTACTTC
TRBJ1-2	NA	15	NA	TRBV5-1	CASTLGQTPNYGYTF	TGCGCCAGCACCCTCGGACAGACTCCTAACTATGGCTACACCTTC